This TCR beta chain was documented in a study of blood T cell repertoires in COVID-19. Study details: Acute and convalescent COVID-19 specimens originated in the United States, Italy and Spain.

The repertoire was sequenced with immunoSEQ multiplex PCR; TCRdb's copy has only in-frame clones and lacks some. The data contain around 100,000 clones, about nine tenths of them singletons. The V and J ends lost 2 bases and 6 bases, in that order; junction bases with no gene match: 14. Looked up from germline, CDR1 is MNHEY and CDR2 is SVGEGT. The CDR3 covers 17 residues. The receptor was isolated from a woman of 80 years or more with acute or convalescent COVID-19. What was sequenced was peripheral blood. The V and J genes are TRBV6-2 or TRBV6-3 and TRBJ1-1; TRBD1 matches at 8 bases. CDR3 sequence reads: CASSYARGQGRVAEAFF. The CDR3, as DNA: TGTGCCAGCAGTTACGCCCGAGGACAGGGTAGGGTCGCTGAAGCTTTCTTT.